This TCR beta chain was observed in a study of T cells after yellow fever vaccination. Study conclusions and caveats: Boosting was followed by the reappearance of most primary-vaccination clones (around 96% CD4, about 89% CD8). A minor fraction of clonotypes spanned both CD4 and CD8 compartments. One caveat is that FACS-sorted repertoires could contain abundant clonotypes contaminating from the bulk population. By day 5 rather than day 15, the secondary response had peaked, though it was weaker.

TCRdb independently ran MiXCR on the 5' RACE reads; one entry per CDR3 protein. This sample has more than 110,000 distinct CDR3 sequences, with 6.6% found just once. CDR1 SGHRS and CDR2 YFSETQ come from the germline V gene. The CDR3 is 14 amino acids. The ends were cut back, 6 bases at V and 0 bases at J, with 10 bases in the middle. Many counts were recorded for this clonotype. The target antigen is unknown. The sample was CD4+ T cells sorted from PBMCs, taken 10 days after the yellow fever booster vaccination. The receptor's source is a man between 25 and 39 years old who received the YFV17D yellow fever vaccine. The chain joins TRBV5-1 to TRBJ2-1, with a tentative D call TRBD2 (6 bases). The CDR3 loop reads CASMVGSSYNEQFF. The CDR3 DNA sequence: TGCGCCAGCATGGTCGGGAGCTCCTACAATGAGCAGTTCTTC. Using reference TRBV5-1 and TRBJ2-1 for the parts outside the CDR3, the full variable domain is KAGVTQTPRYLIKTRGQQVTLSCSPISGHRSVSWYQQTPGQGLQFLFEYFSETQRNKGNFPGRFSGRQFSNSRSEMNVSTLELGDSALYLCASMVGSSYNEQFFGPGTRLTVL.